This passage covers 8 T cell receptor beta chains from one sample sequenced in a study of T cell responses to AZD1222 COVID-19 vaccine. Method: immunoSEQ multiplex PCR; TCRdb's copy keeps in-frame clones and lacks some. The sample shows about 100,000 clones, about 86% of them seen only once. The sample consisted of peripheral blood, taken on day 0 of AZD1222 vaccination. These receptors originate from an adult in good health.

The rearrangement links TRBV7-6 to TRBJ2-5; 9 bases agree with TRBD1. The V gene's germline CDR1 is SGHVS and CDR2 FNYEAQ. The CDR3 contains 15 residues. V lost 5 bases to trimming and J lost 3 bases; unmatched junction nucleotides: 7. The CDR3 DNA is TGTGCCAGCAGCGATTACAGGGGGCGCGAAGAGACCCAGTACTTC. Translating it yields CASSDYRGREETQYF. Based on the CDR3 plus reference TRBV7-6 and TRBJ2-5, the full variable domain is GAGVSQSPRYKVTKRGQDVALRCDPISGHVSLYWYRQALGQGPEFLTYFNYEAQQDKSGLPNDRFSAERPEGSISTLTIQRTEQRDSAMYRCASSDYRGREETQYFGPGTRLLVL.

The CDR3 DNA reads as TGTGCCAGCAAAATACAGGGCATGGGCCAAGAGACCCAGTACTTC. Translated, it gives CASKIQGMGQETQYF. This chain uses TRBV2 with TRBJ2-5; D perhaps matches TRBD1 (6 bases). This CDR3 is built from 15 residues. V was cut by 7 bases and J by 1 base, with 16 bases left in between. CDR1 SNHLY and CDR2 FYNNEI come from the germline V gene.

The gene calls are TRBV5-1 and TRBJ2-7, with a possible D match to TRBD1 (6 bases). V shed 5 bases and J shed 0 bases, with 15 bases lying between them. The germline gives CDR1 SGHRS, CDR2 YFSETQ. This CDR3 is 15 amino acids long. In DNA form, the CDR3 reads TGCGCCAGCAGGGCGGACAGCTCGAGCTCCTACGAGCAGTACTTC. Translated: CASRADSSSSYEQYF.

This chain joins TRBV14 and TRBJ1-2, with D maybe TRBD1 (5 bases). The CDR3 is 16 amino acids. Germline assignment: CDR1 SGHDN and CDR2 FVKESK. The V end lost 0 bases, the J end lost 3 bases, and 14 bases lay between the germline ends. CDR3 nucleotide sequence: TGTGCCAGCAGCCAAGAAGACAGCTCCAGCTACTATGGCTACACCTTC. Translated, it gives CASSQEDSSSYYGYTF.

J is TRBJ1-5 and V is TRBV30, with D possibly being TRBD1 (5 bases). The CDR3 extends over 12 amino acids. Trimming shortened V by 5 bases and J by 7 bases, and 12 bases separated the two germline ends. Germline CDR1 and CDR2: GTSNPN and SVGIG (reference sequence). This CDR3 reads CAWSPKGQPQHF. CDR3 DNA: TGTGCCTGGTCACCTAAGGGGCAGCCCCAGCATTTT.

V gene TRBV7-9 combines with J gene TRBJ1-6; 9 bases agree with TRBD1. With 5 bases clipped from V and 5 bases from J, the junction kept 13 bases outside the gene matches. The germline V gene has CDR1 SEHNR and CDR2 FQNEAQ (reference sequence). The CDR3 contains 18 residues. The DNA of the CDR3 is TGTGCCAGCAGCCGTTTTGCCGGGACAGGGATCCATAATTCACCCCTCCACTTT. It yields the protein CASSRFAGTGIHNSPLHF.

In nucleotides, the CDR3 is TGTGCCTGGAGTGTATTCGGCTTTAACTATGGCTACACCTTC. Translated: CAWSVFGFNYGYTF. V and J are TRBV30 and TRBJ1-2, with unresolved D. This CDR3 is 14 amino acids long. Trimming pared 0 bases from V and 1 base from J, leaving 9 bases between. Per the germline V gene, CDR1 is GTSNPN and CDR2 is SVGIG (reference sequence).

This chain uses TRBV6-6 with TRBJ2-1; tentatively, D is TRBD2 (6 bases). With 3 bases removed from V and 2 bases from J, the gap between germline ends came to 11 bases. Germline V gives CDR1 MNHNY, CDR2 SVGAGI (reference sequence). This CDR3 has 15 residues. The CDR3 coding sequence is TGTGCCAGCAGTTATTTAGCGGTAGCCTACAATGAGCAGTTCTTC. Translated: CASSYLAVAYNEQFF.